Following are 16 T cell receptor beta chains from one sample sequenced in a study of OX40 agonist ivuxolimab in advanced cancers. Repertoires were generated with immunoSEQ multiplex PCR, while TCRdb's copy carries only in-frame clones and drops some. This sample has more than 45,000 clones; 89% occur once, and the top ten carry 9% to 15%. Sequencing was performed on CD4+ or CD8+ T cells sorted from blood, taken in a trial of the OX40 agonist ivuxolimab. The source is an adult with an advanced solid tumor such as melanoma, head and neck, liver or kidney cancer.

This clone was counted between two and nine times. This chain connects TRBV6-5 to TRBJ1-2; D remains unclear. V was clipped by 2 bases and J by 5 bases, with 9 bases between them. The length of the CDR3 is 13 residues. Per germline, CDR1 MNHEY and CDR2 SVGAGI. CDR3 residues: CASSYGEWYGYTF. CDR3 DNA: TGTGCCAGCAGTTACGGGGAATGGTATGGCTACACCTTC.

The chain joins TRBV7-8 to TRBJ2-1, with D possibly matching TRBD1 (5 bases). The CDR3 consists of 16 residues. Trimming cost V 6 bases and J 5 bases, with 20 bases left between them. Germline loops: CDR1 SGHVS, CDR2 FQNEAQ. The CDR3 DNA follows: TGTGCCAGCAGTCCCCTACAGGCTACGCTACACAATGAGCAGTTCTTC. Residues: CASSPLQATLHNEQFF.

The gene calls are TRBV4-3 and TRBJ1-1; D perhaps matches TRBD1 (6 bases). This CDR3 is 15 amino acids long. V lost 4 bases and J 3 bases, leaving 15 bases between the germline ends. Germline V gene lookup returns CDR1 LGHNA and CDR2 YSLEER. The CDR3 sequence: CASSPWTELDTEAFF. The CDR3 DNA follows: TGCGCCAGCAGCCCCTGGACAGAATTGGACACTGAAGCTTTCTTT.

The V and J genes are TRBV18 and TRBJ2-1; 11 nucleotides line up with TRBD2. Germline-derived CDR1 and CDR2 are KGHSH and LQKENI. V lost 2 bases, J lost 8 bases, and 5 bases stayed unmatched. This CDR3 is built from 15 residues. The CDR3 here is CASSPTLAGADEQFF. The CDR3 bases are TGTGCCAGCTCACCAACACTAGCGGGAGCGGATGAGCAGTTCTTC.

The V call is TRBV9, the J call TRBJ2-3; 9 bases align to TRBD1. Germline V gene sequence: CDR1 SGDLS, CDR2 YYNGEE. J was trimmed by 0 bases and V by 3 bases; bases with no gene match: 2. The CDR3 consists of 15 residues. The CDR3 DNA is TGTGCCAGCAGCGCGGGACAGGGAAGCACAGATACGCAGTATTTT. This translates into CASSAGQGSTDTQYF. Based on the CDR3 plus reference TRBV9 and TRBJ2-3, the full variable domain is DSGVTQTPKHLITATGQRVTLRCSPRSGDLSVYWYQQSLDQGLQFLIQYYNGEERAKGNILERFSAQQFPDLHSELNLSSLELGDSALYFCASSAGQGSTDTQYFGPGTRLTVL.

This clone was seen a single time. V usage is TRBV6-1 and J usage is TRBJ1-1, with TRBD1 identical over 7 bases. After removal of 4 bases from V and 1 base from J, the junction contained 9 bases not matched to a gene. The CDR3 is 16 residues long. Per the germline V gene, CDR1 is MNHNS and CDR2 is SASEGT. This chain's CDR3 is CASSGRGEGANTEAFF. The DNA of the CDR3 is TGTGCCAGCAGTGGTCGAGGAGAGGGGGCGAACACTGAAGCTTTCTTT.

Here the CDR3 DNA reads TGCGCCAGCAGCCAAGATCGAGGGATTTATGGCTACACCTTC. Its protein product is CASSQDRGIYGYTF. The V gene is TRBV4-3, the J gene TRBJ1-2, with unresolved D. The CDR3 runs to 14 residues. CDR1 and CDR2 from the germline V gene are LGHNA and YSLEER. V lost 0 bases and J 5 bases, leaving 10 bases between the germline ends.

The CDR3 sequence: CAISWTGSGNTIYF. The CDR3 DNA is TGTGCCATCAGCTGGACAGGTTCTGGAAACACCATATATTTT. This chain links TRBV10-3 with TRBJ1-3, with TRBD1 matching over 7 bases. The CDR3 has 14 residues. Germline V gene data show CDR1 as ENHRY and CDR2 as SYGVKD. V lost 6 bases and J lost 1; bases outside the gene matches: 3.

This clone was detected once. The chain joins TRBV6-1 to TRBJ1-4; D is perhaps TRBD1 (5 bases). Per the germline V gene, CDR1 is MNHNS and CDR2 is SASEGT. The CDR3 contains 13 residues. The V end lost 1 base, the J end lost 9 bases, and 9 bases lay between the germline ends. The chain's CDR3 is CASSEGRAQKLFF. As DNA, the CDR3 is TGTGCCAGCAGTGAAGGCAGGGCCCAAAAACTGTTTTTT.

V is TRBV4-2 and J is TRBJ1-1; a weak D match, TRBD1 (6 bases). V lost 2 bases and J 12 bases, leaving 25 bases between the germline ends. This CDR3 contains 16 residues. Germline CDR1 and CDR2: LGHNA and YNFKEQ. CDR3 nucleotides: TGTGCCAGCAGCCAACCACGGGCAGGGGCCTTCCTCGCGACTTTCTTT. Protein product: CASSQPRAGAFLATFF.

The chain has TRBV5-6 and TRBJ1-2; TRBD1 agrees at 9 bases. The CDR3 has 14 amino acids. Looked up from germline, CDR1 is SGHDT and CDR2 is YYEEEE. Unmatched junction bases numbered 7, after V lost 4 bases and J lost 6 bases. CDR3 loop: CASSRGTGWDGYTF. CDR3 coding DNA: TGTGCCAGCAGCCGGGGGACAGGGTGGGATGGCTACACCTTC. Based on the CDR3 plus reference TRBV5-6 and TRBJ1-2, the full variable domain is DAGVTQSPTHLIKTRGQQVTLRCSPKSGHDTVSWYQQALGQGPQFIFQYYEEEERQRGNFPDRFSGHQFPNYSSELNVNALLLGDSALYLCASSRGTGWDGYTFGSGTRLTVV.

The chain employs TRBV7-9 and TRBJ2-7, with D unresolved. From germline, CDR1 is SEHNR and CDR2 FQNEAQ (reference sequence). The CDR3 spans 15 residues. The germline V and J ends were trimmed by 4 bases and 3 bases, with 16 bases remaining between them. CDR3: CASSYYGRSDYEQYF. The DNA for the CDR3 is TGTGCCAGCAGCTATTACGGACGGTCGGACTACGAGCAGTACTTC.

The J gene is TRBJ2-1, the V gene TRBV5-1; 7 bases fit TRBD2. CDR3 length: 19 amino acids. CDR1 and CDR2 (germline): SGHRS, YFSETQ. Trimming at V came to 4 bases and at J to 6 bases, leaving 22 bases not matched to a gene. CDR3 protein: CASSPYRRSGTNNPNEQFF. CDR3 bases: TGCGCCAGCAGCCCTTACCGGAGATCCGGGACTAACAACCCCAATGAGCAGTTCTTC.

This clone showed up just a few times. This rearrangement joins TRBV5-6 to TRBJ2-2; 7 bases are shared with TRBD2. There are 15 residues in the CDR3. V gave up 0 bases and J gave up 4 bases; unmatched junction bases: 3. Per the germline V gene, CDR1 is SGHDT and CDR2 is YYEEEE. The CDR3, as DNA: TGTGCCAGCAGCTTGGGAGGGAGGGGCACCGGGGAGCTGTTTTTT. Encoded protein: CASSLGGRGTGELFF.

V usage is TRBV13 and J usage is TRBJ2-6, with a possible D match to TRBD1 (5 bases). Germline lookup yields CDR1 PRHDT and CDR2 FYEKMQ (reference sequence). This CDR3 is built from 16 residues. With 1 base removed from V and 1 base from J, the gap between germline ends came to 8 bases. The CDR3 loop reads CASSLEGLSGANVLTF. The CDR3 bases are TGTGCCAGCAGCTTAGAGGGGCTTTCTGGGGCCAACGTCCTGACTTTC.

J is TRBJ2-1 and V is TRBV30; no clear D. Trimming cost V 3 bases and J 5 bases, with 5 bases left between them. This CDR3 is 11 amino acids long. Germline CDR1 and CDR2: GTSNPN and SVGIG (reference sequence). CDR3 sequence (DNA): TGTGCCTGGAGGAACGACAATGAGCAGTTCTTC. Translation gives CAWRNDNEQFF.